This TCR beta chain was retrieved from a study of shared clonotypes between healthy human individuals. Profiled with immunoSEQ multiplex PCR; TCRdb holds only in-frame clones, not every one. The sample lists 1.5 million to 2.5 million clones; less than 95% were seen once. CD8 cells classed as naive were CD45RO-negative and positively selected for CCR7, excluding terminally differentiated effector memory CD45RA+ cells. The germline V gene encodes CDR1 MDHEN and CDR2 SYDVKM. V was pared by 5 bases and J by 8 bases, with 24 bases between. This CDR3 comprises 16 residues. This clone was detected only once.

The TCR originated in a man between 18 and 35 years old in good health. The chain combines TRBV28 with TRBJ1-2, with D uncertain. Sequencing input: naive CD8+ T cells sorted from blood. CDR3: CASSPPAVGREQGYTF. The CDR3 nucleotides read TGTGCCAGCAGTCCCCCGGCAGTAGGAAGAGAACAAGGCTACACCTTC.